A single sample gave rise to the 29 T cell receptor beta chains below, sequenced in a study of Ad26.COV2.S vaccination and SARS-CoV-2 variants. Sequencing was performed with immunoSEQ multiplex PCR; in TCRdb, only in-frame clones are kept and a portion is missing. The sample consists of about 350,000 clones, 88% of them appearing once. Treatment reported: about 20 received Ad26.COV2.S at low or high dose, single or two shots; 5 received placebo; per-sample allocation not given. Day 63 following the first vaccine or placebo injection was when the samples were taken. The sample in question was peripheral blood, obtained in a trial of Ad26.COV2.S vaccine versus placebo. The receptors shown here come from a person between 18 and 59 years old who received the Ad26.COV2.S COVID-19 vaccine or a placebo.

This chain joins TRBV7-8 and TRBJ1-4, with D perhaps TRBD1 (6 bases). V lost 5 bases, J lost 8 bases, and 15 bases lay in between. Germline lookup yields CDR1 SGHVS and CDR2 FQNEAQ. The CDR3 totals 14 residues. Written as DNA, the CDR3 is TGTGCCAGCAGCAAGGACCCTAGGGGGGAAAAACTGTTTTTT. Translating it yields CASSKDPRGEKLFF. Full variable domain (rest looked up from reference TRBV7-8 and TRBJ1-4): GAGVSQSPRYKVAKRGQDVALRCDPISGHVSLFWYQQALGQGPEFLTYFQNEAQLDKSGLPSDRFFAERPEGSVSTLKIQRTQQEDSAVYLCASSKDPRGEKLFFGSGTQLSVL.

The chain uses TRBV18 and TRBJ1-5; tentatively, D is TRBD1 (5 bases). The ends were cut back, 2 bases at V and 5 bases at J, with 10 bases in the middle. This CDR3 has 14 residues. The germline CDR1 and CDR2 sequences are KGHSH and LQKENI. The CDR3 nucleotides read TGTGCCAGCTCACCATTGGGACTGGATCAGCCCCAGCATTTT. It translates to CASSPLGLDQPQHF.

CDR3 DNA sequence: TGTGCCAGTAGTATGGGCTGGGAGAACACTGAAGCTTTCTTT. Translating it yields CASSMGWENTEAFF. The rearrangement joins TRBV19 to TRBJ1-1; D is unresolved. V lost 3 bases, J lost 1 base, and 9 bases lay in between. Germline V gives CDR1 LNHDA, CDR2 SQIVND (reference sequence). The CDR3 is made up of 14 amino acids.

This sequence joins TRBV7-2 and TRBJ2-4, with D possibly being TRBD2 (5 bases). The CDR3 loop spans 19 amino acids. V lost 5 bases and J 0 bases, leaving 23 bases between the germline ends. Germline V CDR1 and CDR2: SGHTA, FQGNSA. The CDR3 protein is CASSPSLGWGGLAKNIQYF. The CDR3 DNA is TGTGCCAGCAGCCCCTCGCTCGGTTGGGGTGGACTAGCCAAAAACATTCAGTACTTC. The complete variable domain, with remaining parts taken from reference TRBV7-2 and TRBJ2-4, reads GAGVSQSPSNKVTEKGKDVELRCDPISGHTALYWYRQSLGQGLEFLIYFQGNSAPDKSGLPSDRFSAERTGGSVSTLTIQRTQQEDSAVYLCASSPSLGWGGLAKNIQYFGAGTRLSVL.

This chain uses TRBV10-3 with TRBJ1-6; 8 nucleotides line up with TRBD1. Trimming at V came to 10 bases and at J to 7 bases, leaving 6 bases not matched to a gene. This CDR3 is built from 13 residues. Per the germline V gene, CDR1 is ENHRY and CDR2 is SYGVKD. The CDR3 sequence: CATWTGRNSPLHF. Here the CDR3 DNA reads TGTGCCACCTGGACAGGGCGCAATTCACCCCTCCACTTT.

The chain links TRBV7-9 to TRBJ2-5; 7 bases are shared with TRBD1. Trimming at V came to 7 bases and at J to 0 bases, leaving 8 bases not matched to a gene. CDR3 length: 15 amino acids. CDR1 SEHNR and CDR2 FQNEAQ come from the germline V gene (reference sequence). Here the CDR3 DNA reads TGTGCCAGCACAAGACAGGGTAAACACCAAGAGACCCAGTACTTC. Residues: CASTRQGKHQETQYF.

V is TRBV5-1 and J is TRBJ2-7; no reliable D call. The CDR3 runs to 11 residues. Germline assignment: CDR1 SGHRS and CDR2 YFSETQ. The ends were cut back, 0 bases at V and 10 bases at J, with 8 bases in the middle. CDR3 coding DNA: TGCGCCAGCAGCTTGGCGTCCGAACAGTACTTC. It translates to CASSLASEQYF.

This chain connects TRBV6-5 to TRBJ1-2, with D perhaps matching TRBD1 (6 bases). The V gene lost 1 base and the J gene lost 5 bases, with 14 bases spanning the gap. The CDR3 has 15 amino acids. The germline CDR1 and CDR2 sequences are MNHEY and SVGAGI. For the CDR3, the DNA is TGTGCCAGCAGTTACTTCGACAGGTCACGGTATGGCTACACCTTC. This sequence encodes CASSYFDRSRYGYTF.

CDR3 DNA: TGTGCCAGCAGTTACTCGAACCTAAATGAGCAGTTCTTC. This gives the protein CASSYSNLNEQFF. The chain couples TRBV6-5 to TRBJ2-1; D not resolved. The CDR3 has 13 residues. Per germline, CDR1 MNHEY and CDR2 SVGAGI. V shed 0 bases and J shed 7 bases, with 7 bases lying between them.

The V and J genes are TRBV19 and TRBJ2-2, with D perhaps being TRBD1 or TRBD2 (5 bases each). CDR3 length: 15 residues. Trimming removed 5 bases at V and 7 bases at J, with 17 bases between. The germline gives CDR1 LNHDA, CDR2 SQIVND (reference sequence). Here the CDR3 reads CASSPRVGEVGELFF. The CDR3 coding sequence is TGTGCCAGTAGTCCCAGGGTCGGGGAAGTCGGGGAGCTGTTTTTT. The whole variable domain, filled in from reference TRBV19 and TRBJ2-2, reads DGGITQSPKYLFRKEGQNVTLSCEQNLNHDAMYWYRQDPGQGLRLIYYSQIVNDFQKGDIAEGYSVSREKKESFPLTVTSAQKNPTAFYLCASSPRVGEVGELFFGEGSRLTVL.

The chain uses TRBV10-2 and TRBJ1-3; D is uncertain. V was pared by 10 bases and J by 2 bases, with 12 bases between. Germline V gene sequence: CDR1 WSHSY, CDR2 SAAADI. The CDR3 consists of 13 residues. The CDR3 DNA sequence: TGCGCCACCTCCAGAGAGGCTGGAAACACCATATATTTT. It yields the protein CATSREAGNTIYF.

This chain connects TRBV30 to TRBJ1-2; TRBD1 matches 7 bases. After removal of 0 bases from V and 5 bases from J, the junction contained 3 bases not matched to a gene. There are 13 residues in the CDR3. Germline V gives CDR1 GTSNPN, CDR2 SVGIG (reference sequence). The CDR3 loop is CAWSVARGYGYTF. Written as DNA, the CDR3 is TGTGCCTGGAGTGTAGCCAGGGGGTATGGCTACACCTTC.

This sequence joins TRBV5-6 and TRBJ2-7; the D is unclear. The CDR3 covers 11 residues. V gave up 1 base and J gave up 5 bases, with 4 bases separating them. Germline CDR1 reads SGHDT; CDR2 reads YYEEEE. CDR3 loop: CASSLSDEQYF. DNA of the CDR3: TGTGCCAGCAGCTTGAGCGACGAGCAGTACTTC.

This rearrangement joins TRBV5-6 to TRBJ2-7, with TRBD1 as a possible D gene (6 bases). Germline V gives CDR1 SGHDT, CDR2 YYEEEE. The V gene lost 1 base and the J gene lost 1 base, with 9 bases spanning the gap. The CDR3 is made up of 14 amino acids. CDR3 residues: CASSLKDSSYEQYF. The CDR3 DNA reads as TGTGCCAGCAGCTTGAAGGACAGTTCCTACGAGCAGTACTTC.

The genes are TRBV19 and TRBJ1-1; no clear D gene. The CDR3 is made up of 15 amino acids. Germline V lookup: CDR1 LNHDA, CDR2 SQIVND (reference sequence). Trimming took off 4 bases at V and 2 bases at J, with 14 bases between the two ends. This CDR3 reads CASSRGEAVNTEAFF. CDR3 bases: TGTGCCAGTAGTAGGGGTGAGGCAGTCAACACTGAAGCTTTCTTT. Full variable domain (remainder filled in from reference TRBV19 and TRBJ1-1): DGGITQSPKYLFRKEGQNVTLSCEQNLNHDAMYWYRQDPGQGLRLIYYSQIVNDFQKGDIAEGYSVSREKKESFPLTVTSAQKNPTAFYLCASSRGEAVNTEAFFGQGTRLTVV.

This rearrangement joins TRBV4-3 to TRBJ1-1; maybe TRBD1 (5 bases). The CDR3 loop spans 15 amino acids. Germline values: CDR1 LGHNA, CDR2 YSLEER. V was cut by 4 bases and J by 1 base, with 13 bases left in between. The CDR3 loop reads CASSLLARGNTEAFF. CDR3 bases: TGCGCCAGCAGCCTCCTAGCTAGGGGGAACACTGAAGCTTTCTTT.

V gene TRBV4-3 combines with J gene TRBJ2-7, with D hard to call. V lost 0 bases, J lost 3 bases, and 6 bases lay in between. Germline V CDR1 and CDR2: LGHNA, YSLEER. The CDR3 is made up of 13 amino acids. This CDR3 reads CASSQESYYEQYF. The CDR3 region has the DNA TGCGCCAGCAGCCAAGAATCGTACTACGAGCAGTACTTC.

This chain joins TRBV5-5 and TRBJ1-1; D is undetermined. V gave up 0 bases and J gave up 0 bases, with 6 bases separating them. The CDR3 is 14 amino acids. Germline V gene data show CDR1 as SGHKS and CDR2 as YYEKEE (reference sequence). CDR3 sequence: CASSLGVVNTEAFF. The CDR3 nucleotides read TGTGCCAGCAGCTTGGGGGTAGTGAACACTGAAGCTTTCTTT. The full variable domain, rest sourced from reference TRBV5-5 and TRBJ1-1, is DAGVTQSPTHLIKTRGQQVTLRCSPISGHKSVSWYQQVLGQGPQFIFQYYEKEERGRGNFPDRFSARQFPNYSSELNVNALLLGDSALYLCASSLGVVNTEAFFGQGTRLTVV.

The chain has TRBV7-3 and TRBJ1-1, with no clear D. CDR3 length equals 15 residues. Germline CDR1 is SGHTA and CDR2 is FQGTGA. The V gene lost 2 bases and the J gene lost 1 base, with 11 bases spanning the gap. CDR3 DNA: TGTGCCAGCAGCTTAGGGCCAGGCCCGAACACTGAAGCTTTCTTT. This sequence encodes CASSLGPGPNTEAFF.

The gene calls are TRBV30 and TRBJ1-1; 7 bases match TRBD1. The V gene's germline CDR1 is GTSNPN and CDR2 SVGIG (reference sequence). This CDR3 is built from 13 residues. V was pared by 2 bases and J by 1 base, with 1 base of the junction left unmatched. The CDR3 nucleotides read TGTGCCTGGAGTAACAGGGGGAACACTGAAGCTTTCTTT. As protein: CAWSNRGNTEAFF. The full variable domain, rest sourced from reference TRBV30 and TRBJ1-1, is SQTIHQWPATLVQPVGSPLSLECTVEGTSNPNLYWYRQAAGRGLQLLFYSVGIGQISSEVPQNLSASRPQDRQFILSSKKLLLSDSGFYLCAWSNRGNTEAFFGQGTRLTVV.

The table lists this clone with a count of one. The rearrangement joins TRBV6-1 to TRBJ1-3; TRBD1 matches 9 bases. Germline CDR1 MNHNS, CDR2 SASEGT. The CDR3 loop spans 14 amino acids. Trimming cost V 0 bases and J 7 bases; bases outside gene matches: 1. As DNA, the CDR3 is TGTGCCAGCAGTGAAGCCGGACAGGGGAACACCATATATTTT. Residues: CASSEAGQGNTIYF.

V gene TRBV6-5 combines with J gene TRBJ1-3; no definite D call. The CDR3 loop spans 15 amino acids. V lost 4 bases and J 0 bases, leaving 10 bases between the germline ends. The germline CDR1 and CDR2 sequences are MNHEY and SVGAGI. CDR3 sequence reads: CASSSPGRSGNTIYF. The DNA for the CDR3 is TGTGCCAGCAGTTCTCCGGGCCGCTCTGGAAACACCATATATTTT.

The genes are TRBV7-2 and TRBJ1-2; D is uncertain. V was pared by 3 bases and J by 4 bases, with 6 bases between. The germline CDR1 and CDR2 sequences are SGHTA and FQGNSA. CDR3 length: 12 amino acids. CDR3 nucleotide sequence: TGTGCCAGCAGCTTGTCTTCCTATGGCTACACCTTC. This sequence encodes CASSLSSYGYTF.

The chain has TRBV5-3 and TRBJ2-1; TRBD2 is a possible D gene (5 bases). TRBV5-3 is an open reading frame whose function is uncertain. This CDR3 comprises 16 residues. The ends were cut back, 4 bases at V and 6 bases at J, with 20 bases in the middle. The CDR3 loop is CARSGLTIRQSNEQFF. CDR3 in DNA: TGTGCCAGAAGCGGACTGACAATCCGACAAAGCAATGAGCAGTTCTTC.

This clone was seen a few times. The chain carries TRBV5-1 and TRBJ1-1; a weak D match, TRBD1 (5 bases). The germline V gene encodes CDR1 SGHRS and CDR2 YFSETQ. V lost 6 bases to trimming and J lost 6 bases, with 9 bases between them. The CDR3 spans 11 residues. This CDR3 is CASTRGAEAFF. The CDR3 DNA reads as TGCGCCAGCACGAGGGGCGCTGAAGCTTTCTTT.

V and J are TRBV7-9 and TRBJ2-7, with 9 bases fitting TRBD1. This CDR3 is 18 amino acids long. V dropped 0 bases and J dropped 6; count of bases not matched to a gene: 15. Germline assignment: CDR1 SEHNR and CDR2 FQNEAQ (reference sequence). CDR3 nucleotide sequence: TGTGCCAGCAGCTTAGCGCTAAAAGGGACAGGGCTCTCTAGCGAGCAGTACTTC. Protein: CASSLALKGTGLSSEQYF.

The chain links TRBV28 to TRBJ2-5; TRBD2 aligns across 8 bases. This CDR3 spans 14 amino acids. V shed 7 bases, J shed 4 bases, and the junction held 8 bases outside the gene matches. The V gene's germline CDR1 is MDHEN and CDR2 SYDVKM. The chain's CDR3 is CASTLRGGTETQYF. The CDR3 bases are TGTGCCAGCACCCTACGGGGGGGGACAGAGACCCAGTACTTC.

The gene calls are TRBV19 and TRBJ2-1; a weak D match, TRBD2 (6 bases). Trimming stripped 9 bases from V and 0 bases from J, with 12 bases between. Germline V gene data show CDR1 as LNHDA and CDR2 as SQIVND (reference sequence). There are 14 residues in the CDR3. This chain's CDR3 is CASFDGSSYNEQFF. CDR3 bases: TGTGCCAGCTTTGACGGGAGCTCCTACAATGAGCAGTTCTTC.

The genes are TRBV6-2 or TRBV6-3 and TRBJ2-1, with D possibly being TRBD2 (5 bases). Germline loops: CDR1 MNHEY, CDR2 SVGEGT. Trimming cost V 5 bases and J 2 bases, with 16 bases left between them. This CDR3 has 16 amino acids. The CDR3 sequence: CASSRGQDVAYNEQFF. DNA for the CDR3: TGTGCCAGCAGTCGGGGTCAGGACGTTGCCTACAATGAGCAGTTCTTC.